One sample yielded the 11 T cell receptor beta chains listed below, sequenced in a study of shared clonotypes between healthy human individuals (dated by TCRdb to 2018 to 2020). Preparation of the library involved the immunoSEQ multiplex PCR assay. TCRdb took over this immuneACCESS table, retaining in-frame rearrangements with V and J assigned. Such tables are incomplete; in checked studies, under half of the missing clones stem from an unresolved V gene, and the remainder is unexplained. The table for this sample lists approximately 740,000 clones; roughly 92% of them were counted only once. The top ten hold around 24% of the sample. CD8 naive samples consisted of CD45RO-negative cells that were positively selected for CCR7, yielding a CD45RA+CCR7+ population without TemRA cells. The sequenced material came from naive CD8+ T cells sorted from blood. The cell subset or site label here, explained by the study, means: CD45RA+CCR7+. These receptors originate from a man aged 25 to 40 in good health.

This chain uses TRBV5-5 with TRBJ2-1; 7 bases are shared with TRBD1. The CDR3 is made up of 16 amino acids. The V gene's germline CDR1 is SGHKS and CDR2 YYEKEE (reference sequence). J gave up 5 bases and V 1 base, and 9 bases lay outside the gene matches. CDR3 amino acids: CASSLWAGGTNNEQFF. Written as DNA, the CDR3 is TGTGCCAGCAGCTTGTGGGCAGGGGGAACTAACAATGAGCAGTTCTTC. The whole variable domain, remainder taken from reference TRBV5-5 and TRBJ2-1, is DAGVTQSPTHLIKTRGQQVTLRCSPISGHKSVSWYQQVLGQGPQFIFQYYEKEERGRGNFPDRFSARQFPNYSSELNVNALLLGDSALYLCASSLWAGGTNNEQFFGPGTRLTVL.

This clone was counted between two and nine times. This chain connects TRBV28 to TRBJ2-7; TRBD1 matches at 10 bases. After removal of 6 bases from V and 2 bases from J, the junction contained 7 bases not matched to a gene. CDR1 and CDR2 (germline): MDHEN, SYDVKM. This CDR3 region has 15 residues. CDR3 loop: CASRSRDRGTYEQYF. The CDR3, as DNA: TGTGCCAGCAGATCCCGGGACAGGGGTACCTACGAGCAGTACTTC.

V usage is TRBV27 and J usage is TRBJ2-5, with 7 bases fitting TRBD1. Unmatched junction bases numbered 7, after V lost 8 bases and J lost 4 bases. Germline values: CDR1 MNHEY, CDR2 SMNVEV (reference sequence). This CDR3 has 13 residues. The CDR3 loop is CASQNNRGETQYF. The CDR3 nucleotides read TGTGCCAGCCAGAATAACAGGGGAGAGACCCAGTACTTC.

J is TRBJ2-5 and V is TRBV5-4; a weak D match, TRBD1 (6 bases). The J call may not be correct, given that the DNA end is closer to TRBJ2-7. The CDR3 consists of 13 residues. The germline V gene has CDR1 SGHNT and CDR2 YYREEE (reference sequence). The CDR3 region is CASSFRGSGEQYF. The CDR3, as DNA: TGTGCCAGCAGCTTTAGGGGGAGTGGCGAGCAGTACTTC.

The V and J genes are TRBV4-1 and TRBJ2-7, with TRBD2 matching 9 bases. Trimming cost V 4 bases and J 1 base; bases outside gene matches: 5. The CDR3 consists of 15 residues. The V gene's germline CDR1 is MGHRA and CDR2 YSYEKL. The CDR3 spells CASSLETSGSYEQYF. CDR3 coding DNA: TGCGCCAGCAGCCTCGAGACTAGCGGTTCCTACGAGCAGTACTTC.

CDR3 sequence reads: CASSYEANANYGYTF. The CDR3 nucleotides read TGTGCCAGCAGTTACGAGGCAAACGCTAACTATGGCTACACCTTC. V is TRBV6-5 and J is TRBJ1-2; no clear D gene. The CDR3 consists of 15 residues. The V and J ends lost 2 bases and 0 bases respectively, with 10 bases between them. Germline CDR1 is MNHEY and CDR2 is SVGAGI.

The gene calls are TRBV18 and TRBJ2-3; D assignment may be TRBD1 or TRBD2 (5 bases each). V shed 0 bases and J shed 2 bases, with 15 bases lying between them. Germline V gene sequence: CDR1 KGHSH, CDR2 LQKENI. This CDR3 is 17 amino acids long. CDR3 residues: CASSPPNSREITDTQYF. Here the CDR3 DNA reads TGTGCCAGCTCACCACCGAATAGCAGGGAGATCACAGATACGCAGTATTTT.

The chain recombines TRBV29-1 with TRBJ2-1, with 9 bases matching TRBD2. The V gene's germline CDR1 is SQVTM and CDR2 ANQGSEA. The CDR3 sequence is 15 residues long. V shed 5 bases and J 1 base; nucleotides not matched to a gene: 6. CDR3 nucleotides: TGCAGCGTTATTGGTGCGGGAGGGTCCTACAATGAGCAGTTCTTC. The encoded protein is CSVIGAGGSYNEQFF.

The V call is TRBV7-2, the J call TRBJ2-3, with a possible D match to TRBD2 (5 bases). Between the trimmed V and J ends, which lost 1 base and 2 bases, there was a span of 10 bases. The CDR3 has 15 amino acids. Germline assignment: CDR1 SGHTA and CDR2 FQGNSA. This CDR3 is CASSLERVNTDTQYF. DNA of the CDR3: TGTGCCAGCAGCTTAGAGAGGGTAAACACAGATACGCAGTATTTT. The whole variable domain, remainder taken from reference TRBV7-2 and TRBJ2-3, is GAGVSQSPSNKVTEKGKDVELRCDPISGHTALYWYRQSLGQGLEFLIYFQGNSAPDKSGLPSDRFSAERTGGSVSTLTIQRTQQEDSAVYLCASSLERVNTDTQYFGPGTRLTVL.

The chain has TRBV9 and TRBJ2-1; TRBD2 matches 10 bases. The V gene end was trimmed by 4 bases and the J gene end by 9 bases; junction bases not matched to a gene: 7. CDR3 length equals 14 residues. The V gene's germline CDR1 is SGDLS and CDR2 YYNGEE. CDR3 amino acids: CASSPSGSHREQFF. The DNA for the CDR3 is TGTGCCAGCAGCCCTAGCGGGAGCCATCGTGAGCAGTTCTTC.

The sample holds a few counts of this clone. J is TRBJ1-5 and V is TRBV7-9; the D gene is possibly TRBD1 (5 bases). The CDR3 length is 14 residues. The V end was cut by 3 bases, the J end by 5 bases, with 11 bases between. Germline V gene data show CDR1 as SEHNR and CDR2 as FQNEAQ (reference sequence). In DNA, the CDR3 is TGTGCCAGCAGCTTTCCCGGAGGGGATCAGCCCCAGCATTTT. Its protein product is CASSFPGGDQPQHF.